This T cell receptor (beta chain) is from a study of OX40 agonist ivuxolimab in advanced cancers. Study context: The treatment was a fully human IgG2 OX40 agonist, ivuxolimab.

This CDR3 region has 18 residues. Germline CDR1 SGHRS, CDR2 YFSETQ. V dropped 1 base and J dropped 0 bases, with 14 bases sitting between them. Points from the study as a whole: On average, a greater number of expanded clones characterised CD8+ T cells relative to CD4+.

The assay was immunoSEQ multiplex PCR, and TCRdb's table has in-frame clones only and misses some. The table records fewer than 90,000 clones, around 87% of them present only once. Details on this clone: The target antigen is unknown.

This material consisted of CD4+ or CD8+ T cells sorted from blood, taken in a trial of the OX40 agonist ivuxolimab. The sequence came from an adult with an advanced solid tumor such as melanoma, head and neck, liver or kidney cancer. The genes are TRBV5-1 and TRBJ2-6, with TRBD1 as a possible D gene (5 bases). This chain's CDR3 is CASSLTTDPSSGANVLTF. The CDR3 nucleotides are TGCGCCAGCAGCTTGACGACAGACCCTTCCTCTGGGGCCAACGTCCTGACTTTC. Variable domain in full (rest from reference TRBV5-1 and TRBJ2-6): KAGVTQTPRYLIKTRGQQVTLSCSPISGHRSVSWYQQTPGQGLQFLFEYFSETQRNKGNFPGRFSGRQFSNSRSEMNVSTLELGDSALYLCASSLTTDPSSGANVLTFGAGSRLTVL.